These T cell receptor beta chains were read from a single sample in a study of blood T cell repertoires in COVID-19. Using immunoSEQ multiplex PCR, the repertoire was profiled, and TCRdb retains in-frame clones only, with some absent. The sample includes around 130,000 clones, about 86% of them seen just once. Specimen: peripheral blood. All receptors derive from a woman aged 50 to 60 with acute or convalescent COVID-19. Each CDR3 is given with its conserved first and last residue. Each record gives: CDR3 length, V gene, clone size, D gene, J gene, CDR3 DNA, CDR3 protein. D genes are given only for firm matches. Clone size is given for some rows only: seen once, a few or many times, or a class if the clone is expanded.

14	TRBV10-2	-	-	TRBJ1-3	TGCGCCAGCCGGGAGGGGATGGCTGGAAACACCATATATTTT	CASREGMAGNTIYF
16	TRBV11-2	-	-	TRBJ2-3	TGTGCCAGCAGGCCAGGGTGGGGGGGCCAGACAGATACGCAGTATTTT	CASRPGWGGQTDTQYF
15	TRBV10-3	-	TRBD1	TRBJ1-3	TGTGCCATCAGGGGACAGGTTAACTCTGGAAACACCATATATTTT	CAIRGQVNSGNTIYF
14	TRBV19	-	TRBD1	TRBJ1-5	TGTGCCAGTAGTATATATCAGGGGGATCAGCCCCAGCATTTT	CASSIYQGDQPQHF
12	TRBV5-1	-	TRBD1	TRBJ1-1	TGCGCCAGCAGCTCTACAGGGGCTGAAGCTTTCTTT	CASSSTGAEAFF
15	TRBV19	-	TRBD1	TRBJ1-1	TGTGCCAGTAGTTGGGGACAGGGACATGGAACTGAAGCTTTCTTT	CASSWGQGHGTEAFF
16	TRBV15	once	-	TRBJ1-2	TGTGCCACCAGCAGACCCGGCTACGGGACATCCTATGGCTACACCTTC	CATSRPGYGTSYGYTF
17	TRBV11-2	-	TRBD2	TRBJ2-1	TGTGCCAGCAGCGCCACTAGCGGGAGATTCTCCTACAATGAGCAGTTCTTC	CASSATSGRFSYNEQFF
15	TRBV11-3	few	-	TRBJ2-1	TGTGCCAGCAGCCCCACTAGTGCCCCGTTGGGTGAGCAGTTCTTC	CASSPTSAPLGEQFF
12	TRBV7-9	-	TRBD1	TRBJ2-5	TGTGCCACAGGGGGTTTTGTCGAGACCCAGTACTTC	CATGGFVETQYF
14	TRBV3-1/TRBV3-2	-	TRBD2	TRBJ2-3	TGTGCCAGCAGCCGGACTAGCGGGAGAGATACGCAGTATTTT	CASSRTSGRDTQYF
16	TRBV6-6	-	TRBD2	TRBJ2-7	TGTGCCAGCAGTCACCGGGGGGTAGCGGCGAGCACGGAACAGTACTTC	CASSHRGVAASTEQYF
15	TRBV19	-	-	TRBJ2-1	TGTGCCAGTAGACAAAGCTGGGGCCCCTACAATGAGCAGTTCTTC	CASRQSWGPYNEQFF
13	TRBV6-5	-	-	TRBJ1-1	TGTGCCACTGGGGGGGGTTTGAACACTGAAGCTTTCTTT	CATGGGLNTEAFF
14	TRBV18	once	TRBD1	TRBJ1-1	TGTGCCAGCTCGCTCGTCACAGGGGACACTGAAGCTTTCTTT	CASSLVTGDTEAFF
14	TRBV5-1	-	-	TRBJ2-5	TGCGCCAGCAGCGAGGGCCCGGTAGCGGAGACCCAGTACTTC	CASSEGPVAETQYF